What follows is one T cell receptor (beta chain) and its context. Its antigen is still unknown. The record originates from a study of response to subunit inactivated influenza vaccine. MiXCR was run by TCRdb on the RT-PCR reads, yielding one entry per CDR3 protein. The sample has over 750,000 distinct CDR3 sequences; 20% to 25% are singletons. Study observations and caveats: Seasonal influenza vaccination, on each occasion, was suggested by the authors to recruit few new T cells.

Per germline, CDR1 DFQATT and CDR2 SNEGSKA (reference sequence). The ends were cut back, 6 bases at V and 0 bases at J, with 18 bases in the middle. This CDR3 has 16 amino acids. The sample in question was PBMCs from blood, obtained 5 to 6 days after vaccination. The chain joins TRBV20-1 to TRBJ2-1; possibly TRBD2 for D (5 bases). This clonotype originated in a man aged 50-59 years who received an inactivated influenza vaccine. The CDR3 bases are TGCAGTGCCCGGGATTCAAGTGGTGGCTCCTACAATGAGCAGTTCTTC. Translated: CSARDSSGGSYNEQFF.